A single sample gave rise to the 26 T cell receptor beta chains below, sequenced in a study of blood T cell repertoires in COVID-19. Data came from immunoSEQ multiplex PCR; TCRdb stores just in-frame clones and leaves some out. The table has about 240,000 clones, roughly 82% seen once. The material sequenced was peripheral blood. Receptors were obtained from a woman between 70 and 85 years old with acute or convalescent COVID-19.

This chain uses TRBV3-1 (or the pseudogene TRBV3-2) with TRBJ2-7; maybe TRBD1 (6 bases). Between the trimmed V and J ends, which lost 4 bases and 8 bases, there was a span of 12 bases. The CDR3 loop spans 12 amino acids. Germline CDR1 and CDR2: LGHDT and YNNKEL (reference sequence). In nucleotides, the CDR3 is TGTGCCAGCAGCCTAGTCAGGGACAAGCAGTACTTC. It translates to CASSLVRDKQYF.

The chain carries TRBV5-1 and TRBJ1-4; 7 nucleotides match TRBD1. After removal of 5 bases from V and 3 bases from J, the junction contained 4 bases not matched to a gene. CDR1 is SGHRS and CDR2 is YFSETQ in the germline V gene. This CDR3 comprises 14 residues. The CDR3 nucleotides are TGCGCCAGCAGTGCGGGACAGCCTAATGAAAAACTGTTTTTT. As protein: CASSAGQPNEKLFF.

The gene calls are TRBV30 and TRBJ1-3; 7 positions match TRBD1. Losses at the gene ends were 2 bases for V and 1 base for J; bases not matched to a gene: 5. Germline V lookup: CDR1 GTSNPN, CDR2 SVGIG (reference sequence). The CDR3 has 15 residues. The CDR3 sequence is CAWSRDRASGNTIYF. The DNA of the CDR3 is TGTGCCTGGAGTAGAGACAGGGCTTCTGGAAACACCATATATTTT.

This clone was counted a few times. The V gene is TRBV28, the J gene TRBJ2-7; D is uncertain. The germline V gene has CDR1 MDHEN and CDR2 SYDVKM. CDR3 length equals 12 residues. Trimming cost V 2 bases and J 5 bases, with 7 bases left between them. The CDR3 here is CASSLPSHEQYF. Written as DNA, the CDR3 is TGTGCCAGCAGTTTACCTTCCCACGAGCAGTACTTC.

A note on this clone: A read error may be the cause here, since a much bigger clone is one base away. The sample has other DNA sequences that encode this CDR3 too. J is TRBJ2-5 and V is TRBV7-9; 7 bases fit TRBD1. This CDR3 spans 13 amino acids. V lost 0 bases and J lost 5; bases outside the gene matches: 0. Germline lookup yields CDR1 SEHNR and CDR2 FQNEAQ (reference sequence). CDR3 nucleotide sequence: TGTGCCAGCAGCTTAGCAGGGGGCGAGACCCAGTACTTC. This translates into CASSLAGGETQYF.

The V call is TRBV10-3, the J call TRBJ1-3, with 11 bases that match TRBD1. This CDR3 is 15 amino acids long. V shed 8 bases, J shed 3 bases, and the junction held 6 bases outside the gene matches. Germline loops: CDR1 ENHRY, CDR2 SYGVKD. The CDR3 region has the DNA TGTGCCATCGGTGGACAGGGGGCGCGTGGAAACACCATATATTTT. It translates to CAIGGQGARGNTIYF.

The chain uses TRBV28 and TRBJ1-4; D is possibly TRBD1 (6 bases). Trimming took off 3 bases at V and 4 bases at J, with 9 bases between the two ends. The CDR3 extends over 14 amino acids. Germline V lookup: CDR1 MDHEN, CDR2 SYDVKM. The CDR3 sequence is CASSLQGINEKLFF. CDR3 DNA sequence: TGTGCCAGCAGTTTGCAGGGGATTAATGAAAAACTGTTTTTT.

This clone was detected once. This chain joins TRBV5-4 and TRBJ1-1; D is unclear. There are 14 residues in the CDR3. CDR1 is SGHNT, CDR2 YYREEE, per germline (reference sequence). The V gene lost 1 base and the J gene lost 1 base, with 8 bases spanning the gap. The CDR3 coding sequence is TGTGCCAGCAGCTTGCTTGGCTCGAACACTGAAGCTTTCTTT. Encoded protein: CASSLLGSNTEAFF.

This clone is a singleton in its sample. The V gene is TRBV6-5, the J gene TRBJ2-1; a possible D gene is TRBD2 (7 bases). Between the trimmed V and J ends, which lost 0 bases and 12 bases, there was a span of 18 bases. The CDR3 covers 15 residues. Germline loops: CDR1 MNHEY, CDR2 SVGAGI. CDR3 protein: CASSYSYRVGEGQFF. The DNA of the CDR3 is TGTGCCAGCAGTTACTCCTACAGGGTAGGGGAGGGGCAGTTCTTC.

This chain uses TRBV12-3 or TRBV12-4 with TRBJ1-3; D might be TRBD1 (6 bases). The CDR3 sequence is 11 residues long. The V and J ends lost 5 bases and 16 bases respectively, with 15 bases between them. CDR3 sequence (DNA): TGTGCCAGCAGTCGGACAGACTCTCTGTATTTT. It specifies CASSRTDSLYF.

This chain connects TRBV5-5 to TRBJ1-6; TRBD1 is a possible D gene (6 bases). V lost 1 base and J lost 6, with 11 bases in between. Germline V gene sequence: CDR1 SGHKS, CDR2 YYEKEE (reference sequence). The CDR3 is made up of 15 amino acids. In DNA, the CDR3 is TGTGCCAGCAGCTTGACAGGGTATCTTAATTCACCCCTCCACTTT. Protein sequence: CASSLTGYLNSPLHF. The variable domain in full, with the rest retrieved from reference TRBV5-5 and TRBJ1-6, is DAGVTQSPTHLIKTRGQQVTLRCSPISGHKSVSWYQQVLGQGPQFIFQYYEKEERGRGNFPDRFSARQFPNYSSELNVNALLLGDSALYLCASSLTGYLNSPLHFGNGTRLTVT.

The CDR3 is CASSLWGGGNTEAFF. The CDR3 coding sequence is TGTGCCAGCAGCTTATGGGGAGGTGGGAACACTGAAGCTTTCTTT. The chain is built from TRBV11-2 and TRBJ1-1; D gene uncertain. The V end lost 2 bases, the J end lost 1 base, and 11 bases lay between the germline ends. This CDR3 has 15 residues. Looked up from germline, CDR1 is SGHAT and CDR2 is FQNNGV.

The chain has TRBV27 and TRBJ1-2, with D tentatively TRBD1 (6 bases). V lost 4 bases, J lost 7 bases, and 19 bases lay in between. The CDR3 runs 15 residues. CDR1 is MNHEY, CDR2 SMNVEV, per germline (reference sequence). The CDR3 loop is CASSSLGQPRSGYTF. Written as DNA, the CDR3 is TGTGCCAGCAGTTCCCTAGGACAGCCGAGATCTGGCTACACCTTC.

The chain carries TRBV7-9 and TRBJ1-1; D is unresolved. This CDR3 comprises 15 residues. Germline assignment: CDR1 SEHNR and CDR2 FQNEAQ (reference sequence). V was trimmed by 5 bases and J by 7 bases, leaving 20 bases between them. CDR3 nucleotides: TGTGCCAGCAGCCTAGGAGGAAGGACCGGAGGTGAAGCTTTCTTT. The encoded protein is CASSLGGRTGGEAFF. The whole variable domain, remainder taken from reference TRBV7-9 and TRBJ1-1, is DTGVSQNPRHKITKRGQNVTFRCDPISEHNRLYWYRQTLGQGPEFLTYFQNEAQLEKSRLLSDRFSAERPKGSFSTLEIQRTEQGDSAMYLCASSLGGRTGGEAFFGQGTRLTVV.

DNA for the CDR3: TGTGCTACCACAGGGTTCGAGACCCAGTACTTC. The encoded protein is CATTGFETQYF. This chain joins TRBV7-7 and TRBJ2-5; maybe TRBD1 (6 bases). This CDR3 region has 11 residues. CDR1 SSHAT and CDR2 FNYEAQ come from the germline V gene (reference sequence).

This rearrangement joins TRBV9 to TRBJ1-2; 7 bases fit TRBD1. With 3 bases clipped from V and 0 bases from J, the junction kept 17 bases outside the gene matches. The CDR3 has 19 amino acids. From germline, CDR1 is SGDLS and CDR2 YYNGEE. The CDR3 sequence: CASSASIDRVSLANYGYTF. The CDR3 DNA reads TGTGCCAGCAGCGCCTCTATTGACAGGGTTAGCTTGGCTAACTATGGCTACACCTTC. The full variable domain, completed using reference TRBV9 and TRBJ1-2, is DSGVTQTPKHLITATGQRVTLRCSPRSGDLSVYWYQQSLDQGLQFLIQYYNGEERAKGNILERFSAQQFPDLHSELNLSSLELGDSALYFCASSASIDRVSLANYGYTFGSGTRLTVV.

This clone was counted only a few times. The chain uses TRBV30 and TRBJ1-4, with 7 bases lining up with TRBD1. The germline gives CDR1 GTSNPN, CDR2 SVGIG (reference sequence). The V gene end was trimmed by 2 bases and the J gene end by 5 bases; junction bases not matched to a gene: 8. The CDR3 is made up of 15 amino acids. The CDR3 sequence is CAWSRRTGSNEKLFF. The CDR3, as DNA: TGTGCCTGGAGTCGGAGGACAGGCTCGAATGAAAAACTGTTTTTT.

J is TRBJ1-2 and V is TRBV7-9, with D hard to call. Germline V gene lookup returns CDR1 SEHNR and CDR2 FQNEAQ (reference sequence). This CDR3 spans 15 amino acids. V shed 1 base and J shed 4 bases, with 13 bases lying between them. The CDR3 here is CASSLVAAGSYGYTF. CDR3 nucleotides: TGTGCCAGCAGCTTAGTAGCGGCAGGCTCCTATGGCTACACCTTC.

The V and J genes are TRBV16 and TRBJ1-5, with a tentative D call TRBD1 (6 bases). CDR1 is KGHSY and CDR2 is FQNENV in the germline V gene. The length of the CDR3 is 15 residues. Trimming took off 4 bases at V and 4 bases at J, with 14 bases between the two ends. CDR3 in DNA: TGTGCCAGCAGCCGTACAGGGAGGGAGAATCAGCCCCAGCATTTT. Encoded protein: CASSRTGRENQPQHF.

This chain uses TRBV30 with TRBJ1-5; D might be TRBD1 (6 bases). The V end lost 5 bases, the J end lost 4 bases, and 12 bases lay between the germline ends. The CDR3 runs 13 residues. The germline CDR1 and CDR2 sequences are GTSNPN and SVGIG (reference sequence). CDR3 sequence reads: CAWGGQPNQPQHF. The CDR3 nucleotides read TGTGCCTGGGGGGGGCAGCCAAATCAGCCCCAGCATTTT. The full variable domain, rest sourced from reference TRBV30 and TRBJ1-5, is SQTIHQWPATLVQPVGSPLSLECTVEGTSNPNLYWYRQAAGRGLQLLFYSVGIGQISSEVPQNLSASRPQDRQFILSSKKLLLSDSGFYLCAWGGQPNQPQHFGDGTRLSIL.

This chain joins TRBV12-2 and TRBJ1-5. TRBV12-2 is given as a pseudogene. The CDR3 sequence is 17 residues long. CDR3 DNA sequence: TGTGCAAGTCGCTCCCTTGGGGGGACCCCTAGCAATCAGCCCCAGCATTTT. Translating it yields CASRSLGGTPSNQPQHF.

The chain joins TRBV29-1 to TRBJ1-1; TRBD1 might be the D (6 bases). The V end lost 5 bases, the J end lost 1 base, and 11 bases lay between the germline ends. CDR1 and CDR2 (germline): SQVTM, ANQGSEA. The CDR3 is 13 amino acids. This CDR3 reads CSVQQGQNTEAFF. The DNA for the CDR3 is TGCAGCGTTCAACAGGGCCAGAACACTGAAGCTTTCTTT.

The chain couples TRBV7-9 to TRBJ1-2; TRBD1 matches 7 bases. The V and J ends lost 5 bases and 9 bases, in that order; junction bases with no gene match: 9. Germline CDR1 is SEHNR and CDR2 is FQNEAQ (reference sequence). The CDR3 is made up of 13 amino acids. CDR3 bases: TGTGCCAGCAGCCCCCCAGGGGGTGAGAGCTACACCTTC. As protein: CASSPPGGESYTF.

This clone has only a few counts. The chain carries TRBV24-1 and TRBJ1-1; D is perhaps TRBD1 (6 bases). Germline V lookup: CDR1 KGHDR, CDR2 SFDVKD. This CDR3 is 13 amino acids long. Trimming cost V 2 bases and J 5 bases, with 8 bases left between them. In nucleotides, the CDR3 is TGTGCCACCAGTGATTCAAGGGGGACTGAAGCTTTCTTT. Protein product: CATSDSRGTEAFF.

The chain carries TRBV3-1 (or the pseudogene TRBV3-2) and TRBJ2-3; 9 bases fit TRBD2. The CDR3 sequence is 14 residues long. V lost 7 bases and J lost 2; bases outside the gene matches: 4. Per the germline V gene, CDR1 is LGHDT and CDR2 is YNNKEL (reference sequence). This CDR3 is CASNLAGHTDTQYF. The CDR3 DNA is TGTGCCAGCAACCTAGCGGGACACACAGATACGCAGTATTTT.

The chain is built from TRBV5-8 and TRBJ2-5; TRBD2 agrees at 13 bases. V dropped 4 bases and J dropped 2; count of bases not matched to a gene: 5. The CDR3 length is 16 residues. Germline CDR1 SGHTS, CDR2 YDEGEE. The CDR3: CASSPGLAGIQETQYF. The CDR3 DNA sequence: TGTGCCAGCAGCCCGGGACTAGCGGGAATACAAGAGACCCAGTACTTC.